The 32 T cell receptor beta chains in this list originate from one sample, sequenced in a study of T-cell memory formation after mild COVID-19. A single record per CDR3 protein comes from TCRdb applying MiXCR to the 5' RACE reads. The table includes about 340,000 distinct CDR3 sequences, 13% detected once. Sequencing was done on a sample of PBMCs or a T cell subset sorted from them (not recorded which). Source of these receptors: a man between 18 and 35 years old who had mild COVID-19 (a few samples of this study predate the infection). Cell type and time point are not known.

The genes are TRBV12-3 or TRBV12-4 and TRBJ2-1, with D unresolved. Trimming stripped 3 bases from V and 8 bases from J, with 11 bases between. The CDR3 totals 13 residues. As DNA, the CDR3 is TGTGCCAGCAGTTTCAAGGGTTGGGATGAGCAGTTCTTC. Translating it yields CASSFKGWDEQFF.

The J gene is TRBJ2-5, the V gene TRBV7-9, with unresolved D. V was pared by 4 bases and J by 5 bases, with 8 bases between. The length of the CDR3 is 12 residues. In germline, CDR1 is SEHNR, CDR2 FQNEAQ (reference sequence). DNA for the CDR3: TGTGCCAGCAGCTCAATGAAGGAGACCCAGTACTTC. Its translation: CASSSMKETQYF.

This clonotype came up a few times. The chain combines TRBV6-2 or TRBV6-3 with TRBJ1-2; no firm D call. This CDR3 is built from 12 residues. V was cut by 5 bases and J by 7 bases, with 11 bases left in between. Germline V lookup: CDR1 MNHEY, CDR2 SVGEGT. As DNA, the CDR3 is TGTGCCAGCAGTCCATACATTGGTGGCTACACCTTC. Amino acids: CASSPYIGGYTF.

This clonotype was recorded at least ten times. The chain recombines TRBV7-9 with TRBJ2-1, with unresolved D. This CDR3 comprises 15 residues. V dropped 3 bases and J dropped 0 bases, with 9 bases sitting between them. The V gene's germline CDR1 is SEHNR and CDR2 FQNEAQ (reference sequence). In nucleotides, the CDR3 is TGTGCCAGCAGCTTGGGCAGGATCTCCTACAATGAGCAGTTCTTC. Protein: CASSLGRISYNEQFF.

A few counts support this clonotype. V usage is TRBV2 and J usage is TRBJ1-3; 7 positions match TRBD1. The CDR3 length is 14 residues. Germline lookup yields CDR1 SNHLY and CDR2 FYNNEI. Trimming removed 6 bases from V and 2 bases from J; junction bases left unmatched: 4. The CDR3 bases are TGTGCCAGCAGCGCGGGACAGCCTGGAAACACCATATATTTT. It translates to CASSAGQPGNTIYF.

This clonotype showed up just a few times. The chain couples TRBV10-3 to TRBJ1-5; no definite D call. Germline V gene sequence: CDR1 ENHRY, CDR2 SYGVKD. V lost 7 bases and J 3 bases, leaving 10 bases between the germline ends. The length of the CDR3 is 13 residues. CDR3: CAIKQSDNQPQHF. CDR3 in DNA: TGTGCCATCAAACAGTCCGACAATCAGCCCCAGCATTTT.

This clonotype was seen a handful of times. The chain has TRBV5-5 and TRBJ2-2; D not certain. Germline CDR1 SGHKS, CDR2 YYEKEE (reference sequence). Trimming shortened V by 5 bases and J by 2 bases, and 16 bases separated the two germline ends. The CDR3 spans 16 residues. This CDR3 reads CASRPRPNPNTGELFF. The DNA of the CDR3 is TGTGCCAGCAGACCTCGACCGAATCCAAACACCGGGGAGCTGTTTTTT.

The chain combines TRBV6-6 with TRBJ2-7, with 9 positions matching TRBD1. The germline gives CDR1 MNHNY, CDR2 SVGAGI (reference sequence). The CDR3 length is 16 residues. V gave up 2 bases and J gave up 0 bases; unmatched junction bases: 5. As DNA, the CDR3 is TGTGCCAGCAGTTACGGGACAGGGACATCCTCCTACGAGCAGTACTTC. This gives the protein CASSYGTGTSSYEQYF.

This clonotype came up many times. This CDR3 is CASSQEVLGNTGELFF. CDR3 bases: TGCGCCAGCAGCCAAGAGGTTTTGGGGAACACCGGGGAGCTGTTTTTT. The V gene is TRBV4-3, the J gene TRBJ2-2; unclear D gene. Deletions cut 0 bases from V and 1 base from J, with 9 bases between. Germline V gene sequence: CDR1 LGHNA, CDR2 YSLEER. The CDR3 spans 16 residues.

This clonotype was counted between two and nine times. The V gene is TRBV9, the J gene TRBJ1-2; TRBD1 matches 9 bases. The CDR3 length is 15 residues. The V gene end was trimmed by 0 bases and the J gene end by 4 bases; junction bases not matched to a gene: 4. CDR1 is SGDLS and CDR2 is YYNGEE in the germline V gene. CDR3 amino acids: CASSVEGQGGYGYTF. The CDR3 DNA reads as TGTGCCAGCAGCGTAGAGGGACAGGGAGGCTATGGCTACACCTTC.

A few counts support this clonotype. The chain carries TRBV29-1 and TRBJ1-3; TRBD1 might be the D (6 bases). V lost 7 bases to trimming and J lost 1 base, with 8 bases between them. This CDR3 spans 12 amino acids. Germline CDR1 is SQVTM and CDR2 is ANQGSEA. In nucleotides, the CDR3 is TGCAGCGGCGGGACATCTGGAAACACCATATATTTT. It encodes CSGGTSGNTIYF.

V gene TRBV30 combines with J gene TRBJ2-2; 8 nucleotides line up with TRBD1. This CDR3 spans 14 amino acids. Germline V gene lookup returns CDR1 GTSNPN and CDR2 SVGIG (reference sequence). V was pared by 4 bases and J by 5 bases, with 6 bases of the junction left unmatched. CDR3 nucleotide sequence: TGTGCCTGGACCCGGACAGGGTGGACCGGGGAGCTGTTTTTT. Its protein product is CAWTRTGWTGELFF.

The chain carries TRBV11-2 and TRBJ2-1; D gene unclear. Trimming took 2 bases from V and 5 from J, leaving 10 bases between them. The germline CDR1 and CDR2 sequences are SGHAT and FQNNGV. The CDR3 runs 14 residues. CDR3 in amino acids: CASSLTNLDNEQFF. The CDR3 DNA reads TGTGCCAGCAGCTTAACGAACCTCGACAATGAGCAGTTCTTC.

This chain links TRBV10-3 with TRBJ2-3; 7 bases match TRBD2. V lost 4 bases and J lost 6; bases outside the gene matches: 13. This CDR3 has 16 amino acids. Germline V CDR1 and CDR2: ENHRY, SYGVKD. CDR3 DNA sequence: TGTGCCATCAGTGGGACTAGAGGGCTCTCGTCGGATACGCAGTATTTT. Protein: CAISGTRGLSSDTQYF.

In this sample, this clonotype turned up a few times. V is TRBV5-1 and J is TRBJ2-1; D unresolved. Germline CDR1 is SGHRS and CDR2 is YFSETQ. This CDR3 spans 13 amino acids. The V end lost 4 bases, the J end lost 5 bases, and 10 bases lay between the germline ends. CDR3 coding DNA: TGCGCCAGCAGCGGGGAAGGGCACAATGAGCAGTTCTTC. It yields the protein CASSGEGHNEQFF.

The CDR3 reads CASSWGTSGGGDTQYF. The CDR3 DNA reads as TGTGCCAGCAGTTGGGGGACTAGCGGGGGAGGAGATACGCAGTATTTT. V and J are TRBV12-3 or TRBV12-4 and TRBJ2-3, with TRBD2 identical over 14 bases. Germline trimming cut 4 bases from V and 5 bases from J; bases unmatched to any gene: 5. The CDR3 extends over 16 amino acids.

This clonotype was seen a few times. This rearrangement joins TRBV4-3 to TRBJ2-2; 10 bases agree with TRBD2. CDR1 is LGHNA and CDR2 is YSLEER in the germline V gene. The length of the CDR3 is 18 residues. Trimming took 0 bases from V and 5 from J; bases not matched to a gene: 9. Here the CDR3 reads CASSQDPSGGASTGELFF. The CDR3 DNA reads as TGCGCCAGCAGCCAAGATCCGAGCGGGGGGGCAAGTACCGGGGAGCTGTTTTTT.

The chain is built from TRBV7-9 and TRBJ2-3, with D perhaps TRBD1 (5 bases). V was clipped by 3 bases and J by 2 bases, with 9 bases between them. Germline values: CDR1 SEHNR, CDR2 FQNEAQ (reference sequence). This CDR3 has 14 amino acids. The chain's CDR3 is CASSFSTVTDTQYF. The CDR3 nucleotides read TGTGCCAGCAGCTTCTCGACAGTCACAGATACGCAGTATTTT. The full variable domain, its missing parts supplied by reference TRBV7-9 and TRBJ2-3, is DTGVSQNPRHKITKRGQNVTFRCDPISEHNRLYWYRQTLGQGPEFLTYFQNEAQLEKSRLLSDRFSAERPKGSFSTLEIQRTEQGDSAMYLCASSFSTVTDTQYFGPGTRLTVL.

This clonotype has just a few counts. V and J are TRBV5-1 and TRBJ2-2; D is tentatively TRBD1 or TRBD2 (5 bases each). This CDR3 is built from 15 residues. V was pared by 4 bases and J by 3 bases, with 13 bases between. Germline V gene data show CDR1 as SGHRS and CDR2 as YFSETQ. Written as DNA, the CDR3 is TGCGCCAGCAGCCCGATACTAGGGGACACCGGGGAGCTGTTTTTT. Protein sequence: CASSPILGDTGELFF.

This clonotype has only a few counts. This chain uses TRBV4-3 with TRBJ2-1; 8 bases agree with TRBD2. The CDR3 consists of 18 residues. Trimming removed 0 bases from V and 2 bases from J; junction bases left unmatched: 9. Germline V CDR1 and CDR2: LGHNA, YSLEER. CDR3 bases: TGCGCCAGCAGCCAAGATCCCGGGGGGGCTTCTCCCTACAATGAGCAGTTCTTC. Its translation: CASSQDPGGASPYNEQFF.

This clonotype came up many times. The rearrangement links TRBV4-3 to TRBJ2-7; D not resolved. Trimming removed 0 bases at V and 7 bases at J, with 13 bases between. From germline, CDR1 is LGHNA and CDR2 YSLEER. The CDR3 contains 14 residues. In nucleotides, the CDR3 is TGCGCCAGCAGCCAAGATGGACGTGGTCGTGAGCAGTACTTC. It encodes CASSQDGRGREQYF.

The genes are TRBV4-1 and TRBJ2-2, with a possible D match to TRBD1 (5 bases). Germline V gives CDR1 MGHRA, CDR2 YSYEKL. The CDR3 consists of 17 residues. Between the trimmed V and J ends, which lost 0 bases and 0 bases, there was a span of 11 bases. The CDR3 DNA is TGCGCCAGCAGCCAAGAAGGGGTCGAGCCGAACACCGGGGAGCTGTTTTTT. Encoded protein: CASSQEGVEPNTGELFF.

This clonotype was detected only a few times. The chain links TRBV4-1 to TRBJ2-5, with D tentatively TRBD2 (6 bases). The V and J ends lost 9 bases and 0 bases respectively, with 14 bases between them. The germline V gene has CDR1 MGHRA and CDR2 YSYEKL. This CDR3 is built from 14 residues. CDR3 coding DNA: TGCGCCAGTAACCCGGAGGGCCACCAAGAGACCCAGTACTTC. This translates into CASNPEGHQETQYF.

The chain is built from TRBV9 and TRBJ2-1; the match to TRBD2 covers 8 bases. The CDR3 is 16 amino acids. From germline, CDR1 is SGDLS and CDR2 YYNGEE. Trimming took 4 bases from V and 6 from J; bases not matched to a gene: 12. DNA for the CDR3: TGTGCCAGCAGCCCCCGGGGGGGGGGCCCTTTCAATGAGCAGTTCTTC. It yields the protein CASSPRGGGPFNEQFF.

The chain combines TRBV6-5 with TRBJ1-4; D call uncertain. Per the germline V gene, CDR1 is MNHEY and CDR2 is SVGAGI. V lost 2 bases to trimming and J lost 8 bases, with 12 bases between them. The CDR3 consists of 14 residues. The CDR3 loop reads CASSYVGLGEKLFF. As DNA, the CDR3 is TGTGCCAGCAGTTACGTCGGGCTCGGGGAAAAACTGTTTTTT.

CDR3 in DNA: TGTGCCACCAGCAGAGAAGATACTGAAGCTTTCTTT. Encoded protein: CATSREDTEAFF. The V gene is TRBV15, the J gene TRBJ1-1, with D unclear. V gave up 0 bases and J gave up 5 bases, with 4 bases separating them. CDR3 length equals 12 residues. Germline-derived CDR1 and CDR2 are LNHNV and YYDKDF (reference sequence).

A few counts support this clonotype. This rearrangement joins TRBV12-3 or TRBV12-4 to TRBJ1-1; D not resolved. The CDR3 covers 14 residues. V was trimmed by 3 bases and J by 1 base, leaving 9 bases between them. CDR3 sequence: CASSFRVQNTEAFF. CDR3 nucleotides: TGTGCCAGCAGTTTCCGGGTCCAGAACACTGAAGCTTTCTTT.

This clonotype was picked up many times. The J gene is TRBJ1-1, the V gene TRBV10-3; maybe TRBD1 (6 bases). From germline, CDR1 is ENHRY and CDR2 SYGVKD. The CDR3 spans 15 residues. V was cut by 6 bases and J by 0 bases, with 14 bases left in between. DNA for the CDR3: TGTGCCATCAGCTCAAACAGGGACATGAACACTGAAGCTTTCTTT. Amino acid sequence: CAISSNRDMNTEAFF.

The sample holds a few counts of this clonotype. The gene calls are TRBV5-1 and TRBJ2-5; 7 bases agree with TRBD1. V lost 3 bases, J lost 1 base, and 3 bases stayed unmatched. This CDR3 spans 14 amino acids. Germline V gene lookup returns CDR1 SGHRS and CDR2 YFSETQ. Written as DNA, the CDR3 is TGCGCCAGCAGCTGGGGACAGACCCAAGAGACCCAGTACTTC. This translates into CASSWGQTQETQYF.

This clonotype occurred many times. The chain uses TRBV7-2 and TRBJ1-5; D possibly corresponds to TRBD1 (6 bases). CDR1 is SGHTA, CDR2 FQGNSA, per germline. Between the trimmed V and J ends, which lost 1 base and 1 base, there was a span of 11 bases. The CDR3 runs 16 residues. CDR3 residues: CASSLVGGASNQPQHF. In DNA, the CDR3 is TGTGCCAGCAGCTTAGTCGGGGGGGCAAGCAATCAGCCCCAGCATTTT. The full variable domain, with the rest looked up from reference TRBV7-2 and TRBJ1-5, is GAGVSQSPSNKVTEKGKDVELRCDPISGHTALYWYRQSLGQGLEFLIYFQGNSAPDKSGLPSDRFSAERTGGSVSTLTIQRTQQEDSAVYLCASSLVGGASNQPQHFGDGTRLSIL.

The sample holds a few counts of this clonotype. The gene calls are TRBV7-2 and TRBJ1-1; TRBD1 is a possible D gene (6 bases). The germline V gene has CDR1 SGHTA and CDR2 FQGNSA. V was shortened by 1 base and J by 1 base, with 13 bases between the two germline ends. This CDR3 region has 16 residues. In nucleotides, the CDR3 is TGTGCCAGCAGCTTAGGGTTCAGGGGCGAGAACACTGAAGCTTTCTTT. This sequence encodes CASSLGFRGENTEAFF.

In this sample, this clonotype turned up a few times. The chain couples TRBV6-5 to TRBJ1-2; the D gene is possibly TRBD1 (6 bases). There are 13 residues in the CDR3. V lost 3 bases and J 6 bases, leaving 11 bases between the germline ends. Germline V lookup: CDR1 MNHEY, CDR2 SVGAGI. In DNA, the CDR3 is TGTGCCAGCAGTTATTCGGGACAAGATGGCTACACCTTC. This sequence encodes CASSYSGQDGYTF.